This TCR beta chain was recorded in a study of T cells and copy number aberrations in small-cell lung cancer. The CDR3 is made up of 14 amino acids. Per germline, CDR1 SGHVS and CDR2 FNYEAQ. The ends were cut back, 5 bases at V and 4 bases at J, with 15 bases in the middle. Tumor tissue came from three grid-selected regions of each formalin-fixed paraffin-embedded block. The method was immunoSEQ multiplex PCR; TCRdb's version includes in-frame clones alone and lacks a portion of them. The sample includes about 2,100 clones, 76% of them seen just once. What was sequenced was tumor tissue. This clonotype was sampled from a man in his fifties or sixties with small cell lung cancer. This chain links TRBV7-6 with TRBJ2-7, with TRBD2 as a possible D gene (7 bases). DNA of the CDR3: TGTGCCAGCAGCGAAGGGAGGGGGTTGTACGAGCAGTACTTC. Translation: CASSEGRGLYEQYF.